This T cell receptor (beta chain) was identified in a study of graft-versus-host responses after intestinal transplantation. The wider study: Those transplanted obtained multivisceral, liver-intestinal, or isolated intestinal grafts. Tacrolimus plus steroids were given to all recipients for 2 to 4 years, preceded by anti-thymocyte globulin induction. Findings of the study overall: Allografts carried high graft-versus-host to host-versus-graft clonal ratios in patients having graft-donor T cell macrochimerism. The recipient marrow held GvH clones, and some of them showed up first in ileum or blood.

Germline V gene lookup returns CDR1 MNHNY and CDR2 SVGAGI (reference sequence). Trimming removed 0 bases at V and 5 bases at J, with 4 bases between. The CDR3 contains 13 residues. Worth noting for this clone: The antigen is unknown.

Using immunoSEQ multiplex PCR, the repertoire was profiled, and TCRdb retains in-frame clones only, with some absent. The sample has about 92,000 clones, approximately 90% seen once. This TCR came from a human donor who received an intestinal transplant. This specimen was unstimulated CD8+ T cells sorted from spleen or lymph node cells, taken before intestinal transplant. The chain joins TRBV6-6 to TRBJ2-2; D remains ambiguous. The CDR3: CASSYSWTGELFF. The CDR3, as DNA: TGTGCCAGCAGTTACTCCTGGACCGGGGAGCTGTTTTTT.